These 16 T cell receptor beta chains were all obtained from the same sample, sequenced in a study of blood T cell repertoires in COVID-19. The protocol was immunoSEQ multiplex PCR, while the TCRdb copy is restricted to in-frame clones and leaves out a portion. The sample consists of around 150,000 clones, about 88% of them appearing once. The sequencing input was peripheral blood. These receptors were collected from a man younger than 35 with acute or convalescent COVID-19.

The rearrangement uses TRBV18 and TRBJ2-4; the D gene is possibly TRBD1 (6 bases). The length of the CDR3 is 15 residues. Germline CDR1 is KGHSH and CDR2 is LQKENI. Trimming stripped 2 bases from V and 3 bases from J, with 11 bases between. This CDR3 is CASSPEGRGKNIQYF. DNA of the CDR3: TGTGCCAGCTCACCAGAGGGCAGGGGCAAAAACATTCAGTACTTC.

V gene TRBV9 combines with J gene TRBJ1-3, with TRBD1 matching over 7 bases. This CDR3 spans 17 amino acids. After removal of 1 base from V and 0 bases from J, the junction contained 7 bases not matched to a gene. Germline V gene sequence: CDR1 SGDLS, CDR2 YYNGEE. CDR3 in DNA: TGTGCCAGCAGCGTAACTGAAGGGGGCAACTCTGGAAACACCATATATTTT. Its protein is CASSVTEGGNSGNTIYF.

The rearrangement links TRBV6-5 to TRBJ2-7; 11 bases match TRBD2. CDR3 length: 14 residues. Germline V gene data show CDR1 as MNHEY and CDR2 as SVGAGI. Unmatched junction bases numbered 6, after V lost 7 bases and J lost 4 bases. Here the CDR3 DNA reads TGTGCCAGCACCAGAACTAGCGGGGGTTACGAGCAGTACGTC. Protein product: CASTRTSGGYEQYV.

CDR3 bases: TGTGCCAGCAGCCAAGTGGGAGAAACTGAAGCTTTCTTT. The encoded protein is CASSQVGETEAFF. The V and J genes are TRBV3-1 (or the pseudogene TRBV3-2) and TRBJ1-1; no reliable D call. CDR1 is LGHDT, CDR2 YNNKEL, per germline (reference sequence). Between the trimmed V and J ends, which lost 1 base and 5 bases, there was a span of 8 bases. CDR3 length equals 13 residues.

V gene TRBV12-5 combines with J gene TRBJ1-5, with 10 positions matching TRBD1. With V trimmed by 1 base and J by 7 bases, 7 bases remained unmatched. Germline values: CDR1 LGHNT, CDR2 FRNRAP. The CDR3 sequence is 16 residues long. DNA of the CDR3: TGTGCTAGTGGTTTGGACCGGACAGGGGGAGGGCAGCCCCAGCATTTT. Amino acid sequence: CASGLDRTGGGQPQHF.

V usage is TRBV2 and J usage is TRBJ1-1; 7 bases fit TRBD1. The germline V gene has CDR1 SNHLY and CDR2 FYNNEI. V shed 6 bases and J 3 bases; nucleotides not matched to a gene: 10. The CDR3 has 15 residues. CDR3 DNA sequence: TGTGCCAGCAGACCCGGACAGGCCCTCGACACTGAAGCTTTCTTT. Its translation: CASRPGQALDTEAFF.

This clone was seen a single time. The chain couples TRBV30 to TRBJ1-4; D might be TRBD1 (6 bases). This CDR3 is built from 15 residues. V lost 0 bases to trimming and J lost 8 bases, with 16 bases between them. Germline values: CDR1 GTSNPN, CDR2 SVGIG (reference sequence). CDR3: CAWSVQGREDEKLFF. The DNA of the CDR3 is TGTGCCTGGAGTGTACAGGGCAGGGAAGACGAAAAACTGTTTTTT.

The table lists this clone with a count of one. The chain couples TRBV19 to TRBJ2-2, with 8 bases identical to TRBD1. CDR3 length: 17 amino acids. Germline CDR1 and CDR2: LNHDA and SQIVND (reference sequence). V gave up 5 bases and J gave up 7 bases; unmatched junction bases: 15. The CDR3 DNA sequence: TGTGCCAGTAGTCCCAATCCCTCAGGGGGCCGAGGCGGGGAGCTGTTTTTT. Residues: CASSPNPSGGRGGELFF.

The chain combines TRBV6-4 with TRBJ1-1; maybe TRBD1 (6 bases). Germline assignment: CDR1 MRHNA and CDR2 SNTAGT. The CDR3 covers 15 residues. V was trimmed by 6 bases and J by 5 bases, leaving 19 bases between them. The CDR3 loop is CASRGPGGRKTEAFF. CDR3 bases: TGTGCCAGCAGGGGCCCGGGGGGGCGTAAAACTGAAGCTTTCTTT.

The chain combines TRBV28 with TRBJ2-3; 7 nucleotides line up with TRBD1. CDR1 and CDR2 (germline): MDHEN, SYDVKM. V lost 2 bases, J lost 11 bases, and 4 bases stayed unmatched. This CDR3 is 12 amino acids long. The chain's CDR3 is CASSLRQGGQYF. DNA for the CDR3: TGTGCCAGCAGTTTACGACAGGGTGGGCAGTATTTT.

The chain carries TRBV4-2 and TRBJ2-5; D call uncertain. Trimming removed 0 bases from V and 4 bases from J, with 12 bases in between. The CDR3 runs to 15 residues. Germline lookup yields CDR1 LGHNA and CDR2 YNFKEQ. CDR3 coding DNA: TGTGCCAGCAGCCAAGATCGGCTGAGACTAGAGACCCAGTACTTC. Its protein product is CASSQDRLRLETQYF.

The V and J genes are TRBV5-1 and TRBJ1-3; 11 nucleotides line up with TRBD1. From germline, CDR1 is SGHRS and CDR2 YFSETQ. After removal of 0 bases from V and 3 bases from J, the junction contained 11 bases not matched to a gene. This CDR3 is built from 19 residues. CDR3 protein: CASSLVGTGGPSSGNTIYF. In DNA, the CDR3 is TGCGCCAGCAGCTTGGTTGGGACAGGGGGTCCTTCGAGTGGAAACACCATATATTTT.

This clone has only a few counts. This chain joins TRBV28 and TRBJ1-2; the match to TRBD1 covers 7 bases. Germline values: CDR1 MDHEN, CDR2 SYDVKM. After removal of 6 bases from V and 4 bases from J, the junction contained 5 bases not matched to a gene. CDR3 size: 13 residues. CDR3 nucleotide sequence: TGTGCCAGCAGCTCGGGACAGACCTATGGCTACACCTTC. It specifies CASSSGQTYGYTF.

This chain links TRBV24-1 with TRBJ2-5, with D possibly matching TRBD2 (7 bases). The CDR3 runs 16 residues. The germline CDR1 and CDR2 sequences are KGHDR and SFDVKD. V lost 5 bases to trimming and J lost 1 base, with 16 bases between them. The CDR3 sequence: CATSALGRGAQETQYF. CDR3 DNA: TGTGCCACCAGTGCCCTTGGTCGGGGGGCCCAAGAGACCCAGTACTTC.

This clone was seen a few times. The rearrangement links TRBV2 to TRBJ1-2, with 7 positions matching TRBD1. CDR3 length: 12 residues. The V segment lost 6 bases and the J segment 8 bases; nucleotides outside the gene matches: 6. Per germline, CDR1 SNHLY and CDR2 FYNNEI. This CDR3 is CASRKTGQGYTF. The CDR3 DNA sequence: TGTGCCAGCAGGAAGACAGGGCAGGGCTACACCTTC.

The rearrangement links TRBV18 to TRBJ2-1; a weak D match, TRBD1 (5 bases). This CDR3 spans 16 amino acids. The germline gives CDR1 KGHSH, CDR2 LQKENI. Between the trimmed V and J ends, which lost 0 bases and 0 bases, there was a span of 9 bases. CDR3 loop: CASSPPGLSSYNEQFF. Here the CDR3 DNA reads TGTGCCAGCTCACCACCGGGGCTCAGCTCCTACAATGAGCAGTTCTTC.